These 9 T cell receptor beta chains came from one sample sequenced in a study of beta chain features in type 1 diabetes. Expressed TCRB transcripts were sequenced after all isolated RNA was converted to cDNA. Libraries were prepared by immunoSEQ multiplex PCR; TCRdb keeps only in-frame clonotypes and omits some of them. This table holds about 210,000 clones, approximately 10% found once. The specimen sequenced was central memory CD4+ T cells from blood. The receptors shown here come from a man aged 18 to 29 in good health.

Only a few counts were recorded for this clone. The chain employs TRBV18 and TRBJ2-1; TRBD2 agrees at 7 bases. CDR1 is KGHSH and CDR2 is LQKENI in the germline V gene. Germline trimming cut 6 bases from V and 9 bases from J; bases unmatched to any gene: 20. The CDR3 loop spans 17 amino acids. The CDR3 nucleotides read TGTGCCAGCTCCCCTTCCTGGGCGGTTATGCGGGAGAGTGAGCAGTTCTTC. It is translated as CASSPSWAVMRESEQFF.

This clone has just a few counts. The genes are TRBV5-6 and TRBJ2-5; 10 bases are a match to TRBD2. Germline V gene data show CDR1 as SGHDT and CDR2 as YYEEEE. V shed 4 bases and J 1 base; nucleotides not matched to a gene: 1. There are 14 residues in the CDR3. Here the CDR3 DNA reads TGTGCCAGCAGCAGGACTAGCGGCCAAGAGACCCAGTACTTC. It translates to CASSRTSGQETQYF.

This rearrangement joins TRBV28 to TRBJ2-7, with D perhaps matching TRBD2 (6 bases). The V gene lost 3 bases and the J gene lost 4 bases, with 16 bases spanning the gap. CDR3 length: 15 amino acids. Per germline, CDR1 MDHEN and CDR2 SYDVKM. In DNA form, the CDR3 reads TGTGCCAGCAGTTTGCGATCCGGGAGTCAGTACGAGCAGTACTTC. This codes for CASSLRSGSQYEQYF.

This clone was counted only a few times. The gene calls are TRBV11-2 and TRBJ2-1; TRBD2 matches at 7 bases. J was trimmed by 0 bases and V by 4 bases; bases with no gene match: 3. Germline assignment: CDR1 SGHAT and CDR2 FQNNGV. CDR3 length: 15 amino acids. The CDR3 protein is CASSSERGSYNEQFF. The DNA for the CDR3 is TGTGCCAGCAGCTCCGAGCGGGGCTCCTACAATGAGCAGTTCTTC.

The chain is built from TRBV5-4 and TRBJ2-3; TRBD2 is a possible D gene (6 bases). V was clipped by 4 bases and J by 5 bases, with 14 bases between them. Germline V gives CDR1 SGHNT, CDR2 YYREEE (reference sequence). The CDR3 covers 14 residues. Here the CDR3 DNA reads TGTGCCAGCAGCCGGGACTCGGATGGAGATACGCAGTATTTT. This translates into CASSRDSDGDTQYF.

V and J are TRBV13 and TRBJ2-3; 10 bases agree with TRBD2. The CDR3 is 18 amino acids. Germline V gene sequence: CDR1 PRHDT, CDR2 FYEKMQ (reference sequence). Unmatched junction bases numbered 15, after V lost 2 bases and J lost 7 bases. DNA for the CDR3: TGTGCCAGCAGCTTATTTGGAAGAGAAGCGGGAGGGATACATACGCAGTATTTT. It is translated as CASSLFGREAGGIHTQYF.

Remarks on this clone: Different DNA sequences within this sample yield the same CDR3. The rearrangement uses TRBV30 and TRBJ2-5; D gene uncertain. The germline V gene has CDR1 GTSNPN and CDR2 SVGIG (reference sequence). V was clipped by 0 bases and J by 5 bases, with 10 bases between them. CDR3 size: 13 residues. This CDR3 reads CAWSVGRAETQYF. CDR3 in DNA: TGTGCCTGGAGTGTAGGACGTGCCGAGACCCAGTACTTC. The variable domain in full, with the rest retrieved from reference TRBV30 and TRBJ2-5, is SQTIHQWPATLVQPVGSPLSLECTVEGTSNPNLYWYRQAAGRGLQLLFYSVGIGQISSEVPQNLSASRPQDRQFILSSKKLLLSDSGFYLCAWSVGRAETQYFGPGTRLLVL.

V is TRBV9 and J is TRBJ2-6, with no clear D. V was clipped by 2 bases and J by 2 bases, with 2 bases between them. The CDR3 loop spans 13 amino acids. Germline loops: CDR1 SGDLS, CDR2 YYNGEE. The CDR3 spells CASSVPGANVLTF. The CDR3 region has the DNA TGTGCCAGCAGCGTTCCTGGGGCCAACGTCCTGACTTTC.

In its sample, this clone was seen many times. The V and J genes are TRBV7-2 and TRBJ2-5; TRBD2 matches at 10 bases. The CDR3 spans 16 residues. The germline CDR1 and CDR2 sequences are SGHTA and FQGNSA. With 2 bases clipped from V and 5 bases from J, the junction kept 8 bases outside the gene matches. CDR3 loop: CASSLRTSGRSETQYF. CDR3 bases: TGTGCCAGCAGCTTACGGACTAGCGGCAGGTCGGAGACCCAGTACTTC.